The 12 T cell receptor beta chains reported below all come from one sample, sequenced in a study of blood T cell repertoires in COVID-19. Assay: immunoSEQ multiplex PCR; the TCRdb copy retains only in-frame clones and omits some. The table shows 40,000 to 50,000 clones, with 88% occurring only once. The material sequenced was peripheral blood. These receptors came from a human donor in a cohort sampled during active COVID-19.

The V gene is TRBV19, the J gene TRBJ2-3; possible D gene TRBD2, 7 bases. The ends were cut back, 9 bases at V and 0 bases at J, with 16 bases in the middle. CDR3 length equals 15 residues. The V gene's germline CDR1 is LNHDA and CDR2 SQIVND (reference sequence). The CDR3 loop is CASKGGGESTDTQYF. The CDR3 nucleotides read TGTGCCAGCAAAGGAGGGGGGGAAAGCACAGATACGCAGTATTTT.

This chain uses TRBV28 with TRBJ1-6, with 11 bases matching TRBD1. Losses at the gene ends were 6 bases for V and 9 bases for J; bases not matched to a gene: 16. The CDR3 loop spans 18 amino acids. CDR1 is MDHEN, CDR2 SYDVKM, per germline. CDR3 DNA: TGTGCCAGCAGACAAGGACAGGGGGCTAACTCCGGTTTTTCACCCCTCCACTTT. Amino acid sequence: CASRQGQGANSGFSPLHF.

The chain is built from TRBV7-9 and TRBJ2-1; a possible D gene is TRBD1 (6 bases). Trimming cost V 5 bases and J 5 bases, with 19 bases left between them. Germline V gene sequence: CDR1 SEHNR, CDR2 FQNEAQ (reference sequence). The CDR3 is 16 amino acids. The CDR3 protein is CASSGDPTRGNNEQFF. CDR3 in DNA: TGTGCCAGCAGCGGAGACCCGACAAGGGGGAACAATGAGCAGTTCTTC. Using reference TRBV7-9 and TRBJ2-1 for the parts outside the CDR3, the full variable domain is DTGVSQNPRHKITKRGQNVTFRCDPISEHNRLYWYRQTLGQGPEFLTYFQNEAQLEKSRLLSDRFSAERPKGSFSTLEIQRTEQGDSAMYLCASSGDPTRGNNEQFFGPGTRLTVL.

CDR3 sequence reads: CASRREGGTTDTQYF. The DNA for the CDR3 is TGTGCCAGCAGGAGAGAAGGAGGAACGACAGATACGCAGTATTTT. The chain has TRBV2 and TRBJ2-3, with D possibly TRBD2 on 5 matching bases. Germline V gene sequence: CDR1 SNHLY, CDR2 FYNNEI. V gave up 6 bases and J gave up 3 bases, with 16 bases separating them. This CDR3 is 15 amino acids long.

There are a few counts of this clone. CDR3 amino acids: CASSLYSSYGYTF. The CDR3 bases are TGTGCCAGCAGTTTATACAGCTCGTATGGCTACACCTTC. The chain employs TRBV28 and TRBJ1-2; unclear D gene. CDR1 and CDR2 from the germline V gene are MDHEN and SYDVKM. This CDR3 has 13 amino acids. The V end lost 1 base, the J end lost 5 bases, and 8 bases lay between the germline ends.

CDR3 sequence reads: CATSRRLAEDNEQFF. The CDR3 coding sequence is TGTGCCACCAGCCGACGACTAGCGGAGGACAATGAGCAGTTCTTC. The J gene is TRBJ2-1, the V gene TRBV15; 9 positions agree with TRBD2. Germline CDR1 is LNHNV and CDR2 is YYDKDF (reference sequence). J was trimmed by 5 bases and V by 5 bases; bases with no gene match: 7. The CDR3 has 15 residues.

The chain carries TRBV29-1 and TRBJ2-1, with a tentative D call TRBD1 (6 bases). Trimming pared 3 bases from V and 7 bases from J, leaving 7 bases between. Germline-derived CDR1 and CDR2 are SQVTM and ANQGSEA. This CDR3 is built from 11 residues. The CDR3 is CSVDRGNEQFF. The CDR3, as DNA: TGCAGCGTTGACAGGGGAAATGAGCAGTTCTTC.

The V gene is TRBV18, the J gene TRBJ2-7; 8 bases are a match to TRBD1. The CDR3 is made up of 15 amino acids. The germline gives CDR1 KGHSH, CDR2 LQKENI. The V gene end was trimmed by 3 bases and the J gene end by 3 bases; junction bases not matched to a gene: 7. CDR3 sequence: CASSPQGTGHYEQYF. The CDR3 region has the DNA TGTGCCAGCTCACCCCAAGGGACAGGCCACTACGAGCAGTACTTC. Variable domain in full (rest from reference TRBV18 and TRBJ2-7): NAGVMQNPRHLVRRRGQEARLRCSPMKGHSHVYWYRQLPEEGLKFMVYLQKENIIDESGMPKERFSAEFPKEGPSILRIQQVVRGDSAAYFCASSPQGTGHYEQYFGPGTRLTVT.

V usage is TRBV7-8 and J usage is TRBJ2-7; TRBD2 is a possible D gene (6 bases). Germline V gives CDR1 SGHVS, CDR2 FQNEAQ. Trimming removed 1 base from V and 1 base from J, with 11 bases in between. The CDR3 totals 15 residues. The CDR3 bases are TGTGCCAGCAGCTTAGGAGGAGGGAGGTCCTACGAGCAGTACTTC. This encodes CASSLGGGRSYEQYF.

The chain couples TRBV10-2 to TRBJ2-7; D possibly corresponds to TRBD1 (6 bases). Germline V CDR1 and CDR2: WSHSY, SAAADI. CDR3 length: 16 amino acids. The V gene lost 7 bases and the J gene lost 3 bases, with 22 bases spanning the gap. This CDR3 reads CASIDKQGLRDYEQYF. For the CDR3, the DNA is TGCGCCAGCATCGATAAACAGGGCCTTCGGGACTACGAGCAGTACTTC.

This sequence joins TRBV5-1 and TRBJ2-3; the match to TRBD2 covers 14 bases. Germline V gene sequence: CDR1 SGHRS, CDR2 YFSETQ. The junction had 5 bases not matched to a gene; V was cut back by 2 bases and J by 3 bases. This CDR3 comprises 17 residues. The CDR3 DNA reads TGCGCCAGCAGCTTAGGACTAGCGGGAGGTGTGACAGATACGCAGTATTTT. Residues: CASSLGLAGGVTDTQYF.

This chain connects TRBV6-5 to TRBJ2-1; TRBD2 matches at 10 bases. With V trimmed by 6 bases and J by 6 bases, 5 bases remained unmatched. CDR1 is MNHEY and CDR2 is SVGAGI in the germline V gene. The CDR3 sequence is 14 residues long. CDR3 residues: CASRLAGVGNEQFF. CDR3 sequence (DNA): TGTGCCAGCAGGCTAGCGGGAGTGGGCAATGAGCAGTTCTTC.